This T cell receptor (beta chain) was identified during a study of blood T cell repertoires in COVID-19. Study-level information: PBMCs, B-cell-depleted T cells, or T cells provided the cDNA or gDNA that made up the material.

CDR1 and CDR2 from the germline V gene are SGHAT and FQNNGV. V lost 4 bases, J lost 3 bases, and 6 bases lay in between. CDR3 length: 13 residues. Sequencing used immunoSEQ multiplex PCR; TCRdb keeps in-frame clones, though not all of them. The data hold under 250,000 clones, with around 90% observed a single time. This clone has a count of ten or more. Sequencing was done on a sample of PBMCs or T cells enriched from blood (not recorded which). The rearrangement links TRBV11-2 to TRBJ2-2; D is possibly TRBD1 (5 bases). This TCR came from a woman in her twenties or thirties with acute COVID-19. Written as DNA, the CDR3 is TGTGCCAGCAGCTCCAGGGACACCGGGGAGCTGTTTTTT. Protein sequence: CASSSRDTGELFF.